The rows below give T cell receptor beta chains drawn from one sample of a study of naive and memory T cell subsets. TCRdb re-derived calls from the UMI-ligation and nested PCR reads in MiXCR, one entry per CDR3 protein. The sample records approximately 82,000 distinct CDR3 sequences, 6% to 7.5% being singletons. Input material: central memory CD4+ T cells from blood. The receptors originated from a human donor in good health. Each CDR3 is given with its conserved first and last residue. A D gene is named only where the DNA matches it firmly.

D gene	J gene	V gene	CDR3 protein
-	TRBJ1-3	TRBV11-2	CASSPQTDPTLNTIYF
-	TRBJ1-2	TRBV27	CASSRRLKDKNYGYTF
TRBD1	TRBJ1-4	TRBV2	CASADRGRGEKLFF
-	TRBJ1-6	TRBV18	CASSPESTVNSPLHF
-	TRBJ2-5	TRBV10-3	CATKNLETQYF
-	TRBJ2-3	TRBV20-1	CSAEVGGRTDTQYF
-	TRBJ1-6	TRBV27	CASTQYAGNSPLHF
-	TRBJ2-7	TRBV7-2	CASSYTSTGTIYEQYF
-	TRBJ2-1	TRBV5-4	CASSLRHNEQFF
TRBD1	TRBJ1-2	TRBV12-3/TRBV12-4	CASSSAEAPQGAF
-	TRBJ2-3	TRBV7-9	CASSLELGLDTDTQYF
-	TRBJ2-3	TRBV18	CASSPGRDTQYF
-	TRBJ1-2	TRBV12-3/TRBV12-4	CASVFRWANYGYTF
-	TRBJ1-1	TRBV18	CASHRGENTEAFF
TRBD1	TRBJ1-1	TRBV27	CASRSPSTGKSEAFF
-	TRBJ2-7	TRBV9	CASSPRAGETYEQYF
TRBD1	TRBJ1-6	TRBV19	CASRLTGTGKNSPLHF
-	TRBJ2-7	TRBV5-6	CASSPKVFRDRTYEQYF
-	TRBJ2-7	TRBV6-2/TRBV6-3	CASTLPGARETYEQYF
TRBD1	TRBJ1-6	TRBV2	CASGSTGENSPLHF
TRBD1	TRBJ2-1	TRBV29-1	CSVARTGTNEQFF
-	TRBJ1-6	TRBV20-1	CSARGGVLSPLHF
-	TRBJ2-7	TRBV20-1	CSARSTGNIYAQYF
-	TRBJ1-5	TRBV7-2	CASSKTSNQPQHF